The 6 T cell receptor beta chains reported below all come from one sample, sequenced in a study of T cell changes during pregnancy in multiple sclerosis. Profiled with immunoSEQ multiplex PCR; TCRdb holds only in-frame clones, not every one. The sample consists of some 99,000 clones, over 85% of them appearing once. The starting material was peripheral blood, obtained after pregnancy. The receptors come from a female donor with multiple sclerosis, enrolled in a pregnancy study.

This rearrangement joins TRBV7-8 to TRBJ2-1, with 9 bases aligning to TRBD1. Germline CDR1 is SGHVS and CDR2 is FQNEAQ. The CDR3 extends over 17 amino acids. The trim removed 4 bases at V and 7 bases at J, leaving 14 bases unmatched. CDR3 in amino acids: CASSSKRVPGQGNEQFF. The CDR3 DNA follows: TGTGCCAGCAGCTCTAAACGTGTCCCGGGACAGGGAAATGAGCAGTTCTTC.

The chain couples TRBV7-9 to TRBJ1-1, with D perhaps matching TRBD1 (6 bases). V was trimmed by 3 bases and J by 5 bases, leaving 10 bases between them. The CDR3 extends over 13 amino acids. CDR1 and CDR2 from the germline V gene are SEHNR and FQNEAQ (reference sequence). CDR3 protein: CASSLTGKTEAFF. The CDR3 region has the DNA TGTGCCAGCAGCTTGACAGGCAAAACTGAAGCTTTCTTT.

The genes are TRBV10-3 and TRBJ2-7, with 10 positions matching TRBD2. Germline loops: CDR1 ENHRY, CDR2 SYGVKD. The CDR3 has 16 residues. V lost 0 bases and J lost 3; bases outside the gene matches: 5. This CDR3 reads CAISESLAGAGYEQYF. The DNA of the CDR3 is TGTGCCATCAGTGAGTCTCTAGCGGGAGCCGGCTACGAGCAGTACTTC.

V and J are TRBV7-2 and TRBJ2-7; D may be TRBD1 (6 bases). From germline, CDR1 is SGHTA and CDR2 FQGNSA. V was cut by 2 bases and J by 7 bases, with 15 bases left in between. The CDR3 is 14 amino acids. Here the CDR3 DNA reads TGTGCCAGCAGCTTAAGGCAGGGGCAGGGAGAGCAGTACTTC. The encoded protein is CASSLRQGQGEQYF.

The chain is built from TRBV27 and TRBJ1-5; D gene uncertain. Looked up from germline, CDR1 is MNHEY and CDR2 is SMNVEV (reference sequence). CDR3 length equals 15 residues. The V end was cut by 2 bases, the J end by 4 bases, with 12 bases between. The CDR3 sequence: CASSLEWRENQPQHF. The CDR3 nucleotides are TGTGCCAGCAGTTTAGAATGGAGGGAGAATCAGCCCCAGCATTTT.

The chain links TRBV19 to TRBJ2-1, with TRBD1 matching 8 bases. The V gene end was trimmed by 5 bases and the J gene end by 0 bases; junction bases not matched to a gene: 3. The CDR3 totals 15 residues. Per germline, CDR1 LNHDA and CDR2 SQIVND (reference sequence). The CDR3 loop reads CASSPTGGSYNEQFF. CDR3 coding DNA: TGTGCCAGTAGTCCAACAGGGGGCTCCTACAATGAGCAGTTCTTC. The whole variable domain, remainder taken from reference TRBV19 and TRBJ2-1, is DGGITQSPKYLFRKEGQNVTLSCEQNLNHDAMYWYRQDPGQGLRLIYYSQIVNDFQKGDIAEGYSVSREKKESFPLTVTSAQKNPTAFYLCASSPTGGSYNEQFFGPGTRLTVL.